This T cell receptor (beta chain) came from a study of cytomegalovirus exposure and HLA in healthy donors. As to this clone: As yet, its antigen is unknown.

TCRdb's copy holds only in-frame clones and misses some; the assay was immunoSEQ multiplex PCR. The table lists roughly 200,000 clones, roughly 80% of them singletons. The length of the CDR3 is 15 residues. Trimming left V 0 bases short and J 1 base short, with 7 bases between. Germline loops: CDR1 LNHNV, CDR2 YYDKDF (reference sequence). General study results and limits: That first-cohort TCR clusters tended to co-occur in the 95 to 150 validation repertoires was found in a later analysis. For most TCR sequences rarity was the rule, although some public TCRs occurred in many donors. The authors enumerated some 170 TCR beta chains as linked to cytomegalovirus.

The V gene is TRBV15, the J gene TRBJ1-5; D gene uncertain. The sequence was obtained from a woman aged 18 to 35 in good health and CMV-seropositive. Sample: PBMCs. The CDR3 DNA is TGTGCCACCAGCAGAGAAAGTGGCAGCAATCAGCCCCAGCATTTT. Its protein product is CATSRESGSNQPQHF.